The 18 T cell receptor beta chains listed next were all sequenced from one sample in a study of PD-1 blockade in classical Hodgkin lymphoma. Method: immunoSEQ multiplex PCR; TCRdb's copy keeps in-frame clones and lacks some. The sample has around 13,000 clones, about nine tenths seen once; the top ten hold roughly 0.51%. No patient escaped relapse after autologous stem cell transplantation, and brentuximab vedotin exposure varied. Magnetic depletion of unwanted cells isolated CD4+ T cells from thawed PBMCs. The sample here was CD4+ T cells from blood, taken at baseline. These receptors all come from a human donor with classical Hodgkin lymphoma.

The V gene is TRBV27, the J gene TRBJ1-6, with D unresolved. CDR3 length: 14 residues. The V gene's germline CDR1 is MNHEY and CDR2 SMNVEV (reference sequence). V dropped 8 bases and J dropped 7 bases, with 15 bases sitting between them. The CDR3 coding sequence is TGTGCCAGCGCCTACCACGGTGGGAATTCACCCCTCCACTTT. It yields the protein CASAYHGGNSPLHF.

The chain recombines TRBV5-1 with TRBJ2-1, with TRBD2 identical over 7 bases. In germline, CDR1 is SGHRS, CDR2 YFSETQ. V lost 0 bases and J lost 8; bases outside the gene matches: 8. This CDR3 has 15 amino acids. In DNA form, the CDR3 reads TGCGCCAGCAGCTTGGCTCCGGGAGGTGTGGATGAGCAGTTCTTC. Translation gives CASSLAPGGVDEQFF.

The rearrangement links TRBV7-2 to TRBJ2-7; 9 nucleotides line up with TRBD2. The CDR3 loop spans 14 amino acids. Germline CDR1 reads SGHTA; CDR2 reads FQGNSA. V lost 6 bases and J lost 0; bases outside the gene matches: 3. Here the CDR3 reads CASRLAGNSYEQYF. Written as DNA, the CDR3 is TGTGCCAGCAGACTAGCGGGCAACTCCTACGAGCAGTACTTC.

The chain employs TRBV27 and TRBJ2-1; D possibly corresponds to TRBD2 (6 bases). This CDR3 is built from 13 residues. Trimming stripped 2 bases from V and 10 bases from J, with 12 bases between. Germline lookup yields CDR1 MNHEY and CDR2 SMNVEV (reference sequence). CDR3 protein: CASSLIGGVEQFF. CDR3 DNA sequence: TGTGCCAGCAGTTTAATCGGCGGGGTCGAGCAGTTCTTC.

This chain connects TRBV20-1 to TRBJ1-3; D remains unclear. This CDR3 comprises 11 residues. V was pared by 5 bases and J by 4 bases, with 6 bases between. Germline CDR1 and CDR2: DFQATT and SNEGSKA (reference sequence). The CDR3 protein is CSAPLGNTIYF. The CDR3 region has the DNA TGCAGTGCTCCCCTGGGAAACACCATATATTTT.

The chain couples TRBV7-2 to TRBJ1-1; D unclear. CDR3 length: 14 residues. CDR1 and CDR2 from the germline V gene are SGHTA and FQGNSA. The germline V and J ends were trimmed by 3 bases and 10 bases, with 18 bases remaining between them. As DNA, the CDR3 is TGTGCCAGCAGCTTGACGCGCTCGGGGTCGGTAGCTTTCTTT. Its translation: CASSLTRSGSVAFF. The full variable domain, completed using reference TRBV7-2 and TRBJ1-1, is GAGVSQSPSNKVTEKGKDVELRCDPISGHTALYWYRQSLGQGLEFLIYFQGNSAPDKSGLPSDRFSAERTGGSVSTLTIQRTQQEDSAVYLCASSLTRSGSVAFFGQGTRLTVV.

V is TRBV7-9 and J is TRBJ1-4; D is undetermined. The V gene lost 1 base and the J gene lost 5 bases, with 2 bases spanning the gap. This CDR3 is 12 amino acids long. Germline values: CDR1 SEHNR, CDR2 FQNEAQ (reference sequence). The CDR3 nucleotides are TGTGCCAGCAGCTTAGGAAATGAAAAACTGTTTTTT. Its protein product is CASSLGNEKLFF.

Here the CDR3 reads CASSLFLGGVSYNEQFF. Written as DNA, the CDR3 is TGTGCCAGCAGCCTATTTTTGGGGGGGGTCTCCTACAATGAGCAGTTCTTC. The V gene is TRBV7-2, the J gene TRBJ2-1, with 7 positions matching TRBD2. Germline V lookup: CDR1 SGHTA, CDR2 FQGNSA. After removal of 5 bases from V and 0 bases from J, the junction contained 10 bases not matched to a gene. CDR3 length equals 17 residues.

The genes are TRBV18 and TRBJ2-7; D gene ambiguous. Germline lookup yields CDR1 KGHSH and CDR2 LQKENI. The CDR3 loop spans 12 amino acids. Trimming left V 6 bases short and J 4 bases short, with 10 bases between. CDR3 nucleotide sequence: TGTGCCAGCTCCGGTTCGGCGTACGAGCAGTACTTC. Its protein product is CASSGSAYEQYF.

CDR3 in amino acids: CASSAGGYQETQYF. In DNA, the CDR3 is TGTGCCAGCAGCGCGGGGGGGTACCAAGAGACCCAGTACTTC. The chain has TRBV4-2 and TRBJ2-5, with 9 bases matching TRBD2. The CDR3 is 14 residues long. From germline, CDR1 is LGHNA and CDR2 YNFKEQ. V gave up 5 bases and J gave up 0 bases; unmatched junction bases: 1.

The rearrangement joins TRBV4-2 to TRBJ1-3, with 7 bases aligning to TRBD1. Per the germline V gene, CDR1 is LGHNA and CDR2 is YNFKEQ. Unmatched junction bases numbered 17, after V lost 0 bases and J lost 0 bases. This CDR3 comprises 21 residues. In DNA form, the CDR3 reads TGTGCCAGCAGCCAAGATGGGATAAATTGGTGGCAGGGGGACTCTGGAAACACCATATATTTT. Its protein is CASSQDGINWWQGDSGNTIYF.

The chain uses TRBV7-8 and TRBJ1-6, with TRBD1 matching 9 bases. The trim removed 2 bases at V and 6 bases at J, leaving 8 bases unmatched. This CDR3 spans 17 amino acids. Germline V gene sequence: CDR1 SGHVS, CDR2 FQNEAQ. The CDR3 DNA is TGTGCCAGCAGCTTAACAAGGACAGGGGCCCCTAATTCACCCCTCCACTTT. Its protein product is CASSLTRTGAPNSPLHF.

J is TRBJ2-5 and V is TRBV30; D is unclear. CDR3 size: 12 residues. The germline V gene encodes CDR1 GTSNPN and CDR2 SVGIG (reference sequence). Trimming took off 3 bases at V and 5 bases at J, with 10 bases between the two ends. In DNA form, the CDR3 reads TGTGCCTGGAGCTCCGCCGTCGAGACCCAGTACTTC. Translating it yields CAWSSAVETQYF.

CDR3 sequence: CASRPPGQGLYF. The CDR3 region has the DNA TGTGCCAGCAGACCTCCGGGACAGGGCTTGTACTTC. This chain connects TRBV28 to TRBJ2-7, with 9 bases fitting TRBD1. This CDR3 spans 12 amino acids. The germline CDR1 and CDR2 sequences are MDHEN and SYDVKM. V lost 6 bases, J lost 12 bases, and 9 bases stayed unmatched.

This chain connects TRBV18 to TRBJ2-1; TRBD2 matches 14 bases. V shed 3 bases and J 2 bases; nucleotides not matched to a gene: 3. The CDR3 spans 17 residues. CDR1 is KGHSH, CDR2 LQKENI, per germline. DNA for the CDR3: TGTGCCAGCTCACCGGGACTAGCGGGAGAAACCTACAATGAGCAGTTCTTC. The encoded protein is CASSPGLAGETYNEQFF.

This chain uses TRBV28 with TRBJ1-4; D remains unclear. Germline loops: CDR1 MDHEN, CDR2 SYDVKM. Trimming took 2 bases from V and 8 from J, leaving 12 bases between them. The CDR3 spans 14 residues. The CDR3 coding sequence is TGTGCCAGCAGTTTAAAAGGGATTAGCGAAAAACTGTTTTTT. Amino acid sequence: CASSLKGISEKLFF.

CDR3 in DNA: TGTGCCAGCGGCATAGCGGGAGCCTACGAGCAGTACTTC. Translating it yields CASGIAGAYEQYF. The chain joins TRBV6-5 to TRBJ2-7; 9 nucleotides match TRBD2. The CDR3 spans 13 residues. The V gene end was trimmed by 8 bases and the J gene end by 2 bases; junction bases not matched to a gene: 4. CDR1 and CDR2 from the germline V gene are MNHEY and SVGAGI.

The chain carries TRBV6-5 and TRBJ1-2, with 8 bases matching TRBD1. With 2 bases clipped from V and 4 bases from J, the junction kept 0 bases outside the gene matches. Germline CDR1 and CDR2: MNHEY and SVGAGI. The CDR3 length is 13 residues. CDR3 in amino acids: CASSYDRGYGYTF. The CDR3 DNA reads TGTGCCAGCAGTTACGACAGGGGCTATGGCTACACCTTC.